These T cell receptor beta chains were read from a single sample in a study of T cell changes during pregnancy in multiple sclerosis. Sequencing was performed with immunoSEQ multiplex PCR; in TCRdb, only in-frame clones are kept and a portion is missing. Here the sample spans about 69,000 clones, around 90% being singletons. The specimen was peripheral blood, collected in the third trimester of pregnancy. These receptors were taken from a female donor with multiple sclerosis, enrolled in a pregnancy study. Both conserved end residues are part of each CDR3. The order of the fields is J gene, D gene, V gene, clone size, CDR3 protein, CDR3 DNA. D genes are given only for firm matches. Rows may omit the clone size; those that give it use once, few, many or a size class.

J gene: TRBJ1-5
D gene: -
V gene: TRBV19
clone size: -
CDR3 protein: CASMVRPYSNQPQHF
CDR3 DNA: TGTGCCAGTATGGTGCGGCCGTATAGCAATCAGCCCCAGCATTTT

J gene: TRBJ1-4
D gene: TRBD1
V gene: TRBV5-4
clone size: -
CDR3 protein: CASSLTRQGLSEKLFF
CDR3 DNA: TGTGCCAGCAGCTTGACTAGACAGGGTTTGAGTGAAAAACTGTTTTTT

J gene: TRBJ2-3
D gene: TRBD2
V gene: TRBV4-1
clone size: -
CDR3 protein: CASSQIRGGLTDTQYF
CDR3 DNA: TGCGCCAGCAGCCAAATTCGGGGGGGCCTAACAGATACGCAGTATTTT

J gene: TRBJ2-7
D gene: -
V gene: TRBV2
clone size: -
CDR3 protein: CASSGEPAGSYEQYF
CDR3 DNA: TGTGCCAGCAGTGGTGAGCCTGCGGGGTCTTACGAGCAGTACTTC

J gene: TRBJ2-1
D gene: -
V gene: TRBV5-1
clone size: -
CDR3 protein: CASSAGQGWNEQFF
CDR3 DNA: TGCGCCAGCAGCGCAGGACAAGGCTGGAATGAGCAGTTCTTC

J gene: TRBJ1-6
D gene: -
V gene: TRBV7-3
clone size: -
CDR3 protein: CASSDNYNSPLHF
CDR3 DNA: TGTGCCAGCAGTGACAACTATAATTCACCCCTCCACTTT

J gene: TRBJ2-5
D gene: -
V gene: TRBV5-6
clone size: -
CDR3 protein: CASSLLVMETQYF
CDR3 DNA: TGTGCCAGCAGCTTACTAGTGATGGAGACCCAGTACTTC

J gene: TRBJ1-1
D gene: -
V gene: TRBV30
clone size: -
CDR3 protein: CAWSVNSVEAFF
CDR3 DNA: TGTGCCTGGAGTGTTAACTCCGTCGAAGCTTTCTTT

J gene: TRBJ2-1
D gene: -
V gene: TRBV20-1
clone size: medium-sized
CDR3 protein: CSARGFNEQFF
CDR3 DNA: TGCAGTGCTCGCGGGTTCAATGAGCAGTTCTTC

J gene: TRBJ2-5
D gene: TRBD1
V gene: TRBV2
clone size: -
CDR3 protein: CASRLTGGSGETQYF
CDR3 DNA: TGTGCCAGCAGATTGACAGGGGGCTCTGGAGAGACCCAGTACTTC

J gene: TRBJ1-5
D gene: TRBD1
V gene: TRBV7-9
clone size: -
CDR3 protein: CASSMTTGSGNQPQHF
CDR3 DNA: TGTGCCAGCAGTATGACGACAGGGAGTGGCAATCAGCCCCAGCATTTT

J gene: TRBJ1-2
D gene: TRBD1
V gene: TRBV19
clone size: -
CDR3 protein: CASSDRAYGYTF
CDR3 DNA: TGTGCCAGTAGTGACAGGGCCTATGGCTACACCTTC

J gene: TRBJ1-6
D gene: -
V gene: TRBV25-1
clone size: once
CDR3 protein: CASRGVHSNSPLHF
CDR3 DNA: TGTGCCAGCAGGGGTGTCCACAGTAATTCACCCCTCCACTTT

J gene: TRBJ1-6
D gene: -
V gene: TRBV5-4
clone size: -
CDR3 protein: CASSLEQRMNSPLHF
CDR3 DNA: TGTGCCAGCAGCTTGGAACAGCGGATGAATTCACCCCTCCACTTT

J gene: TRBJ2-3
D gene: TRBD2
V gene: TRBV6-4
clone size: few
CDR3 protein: CASILLSGGVSTDTQYF
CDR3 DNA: TGTGCCAGCATACTACTTAGCGGGGGGGTGAGCACAGATACGCAGTATTTT

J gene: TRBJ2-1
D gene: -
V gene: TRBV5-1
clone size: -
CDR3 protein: CASSLRIAEYNEQFF
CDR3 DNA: TGCGCCAGCAGCCTGCGGATAGCGGAGTACAATGAGCAGTTCTTC

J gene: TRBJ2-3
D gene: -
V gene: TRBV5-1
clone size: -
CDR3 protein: CASSLVAGTPRYF
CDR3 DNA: TGCGCCAGCAGCTTGGTTGCGGGGACCCCCAGGTATTTT

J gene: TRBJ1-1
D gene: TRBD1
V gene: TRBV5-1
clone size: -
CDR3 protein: CASSLSPGGIEAFF
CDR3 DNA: TGCGCCAGCAGCTTGTCGCCAGGGGGCATTGAAGCTTTCTTT

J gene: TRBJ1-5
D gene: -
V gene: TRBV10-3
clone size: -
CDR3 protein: CAISPEGSNQPQHF
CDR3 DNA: TGTGCCATCAGTCCGGAGGGGAGCAATCAGCCCCAGCATTTT

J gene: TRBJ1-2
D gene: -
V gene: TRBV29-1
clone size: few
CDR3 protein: CSVERGYTF
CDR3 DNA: TGCAGCGTTGAACGTGGCTACACCTTC

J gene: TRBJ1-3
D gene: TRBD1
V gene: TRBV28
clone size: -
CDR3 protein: CASSPTTGGSGNTIYF
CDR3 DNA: TGTGCCAGCAGTCCCACTACAGGGGGCTCTGGAAACACCATATATTTT

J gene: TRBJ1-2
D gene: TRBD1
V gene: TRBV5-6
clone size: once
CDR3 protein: CASSQDRAGYTF
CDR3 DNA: TGTGCCAGCAGCCAAGACAGGGCTGGCTACACCTTC

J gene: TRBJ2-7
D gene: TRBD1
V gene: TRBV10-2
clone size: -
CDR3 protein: CASSWTGTPSEQYF
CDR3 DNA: TGCGCCAGCAGCTGGACAGGGACCCCCAGCGAGCAGTACTTC

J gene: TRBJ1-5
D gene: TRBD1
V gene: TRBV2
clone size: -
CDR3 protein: CASSFDRGGNQPQHF
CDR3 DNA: TGTGCCAGCAGTTTTGACAGGGGAGGGAATCAGCCCCAGCATTTT

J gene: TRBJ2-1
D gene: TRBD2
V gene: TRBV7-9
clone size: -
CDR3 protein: CASSLASGGYNEQFF
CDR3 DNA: TGTGCCAGCAGCTTAGCTAGCGGGGGCTACAATGAGCAGTTCTTC

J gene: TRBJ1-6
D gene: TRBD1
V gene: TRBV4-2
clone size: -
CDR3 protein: CASSRTTGEGSPLHF
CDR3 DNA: TGTGCCAGCAGTCGTACGACAGGGGAAGGTTCACCCCTCCACTTT

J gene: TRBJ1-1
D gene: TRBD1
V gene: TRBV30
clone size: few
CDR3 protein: CAWGTGLNTEAFF
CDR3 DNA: TGTGCCTGGGGGACAGGGCTGAACACTGAAGCTTTCTTT